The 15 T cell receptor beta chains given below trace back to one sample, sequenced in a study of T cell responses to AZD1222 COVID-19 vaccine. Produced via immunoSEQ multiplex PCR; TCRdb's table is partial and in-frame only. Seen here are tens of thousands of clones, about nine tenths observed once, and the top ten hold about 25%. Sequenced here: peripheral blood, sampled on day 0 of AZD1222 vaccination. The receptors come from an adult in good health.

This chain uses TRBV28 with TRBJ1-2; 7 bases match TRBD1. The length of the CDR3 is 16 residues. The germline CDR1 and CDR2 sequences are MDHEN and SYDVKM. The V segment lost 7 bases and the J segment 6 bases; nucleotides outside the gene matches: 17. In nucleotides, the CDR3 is TGTGCCAGCACGGAGACAGGGCTGAAGGGGAGGAATGGCTACACCTTC. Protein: CASTETGLKGRNGYTF.

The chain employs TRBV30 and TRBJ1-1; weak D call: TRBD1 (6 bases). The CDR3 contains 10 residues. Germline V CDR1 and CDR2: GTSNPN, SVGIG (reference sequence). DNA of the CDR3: TGTGCGGGACACCACACTGAAGCTTTCTTT. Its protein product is CAGHHTEAFF. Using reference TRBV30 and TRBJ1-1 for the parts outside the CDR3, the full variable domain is SQTIHQWPATLVQPVGSPLSLECTVEGTSNPNLYWYRQAAGRGLQLLFYSVGIGQISSEVPQNLSASRPQDRQFILSSKKLLLSDSGFYLCAGHHTEAFFGQGTRLTVV.

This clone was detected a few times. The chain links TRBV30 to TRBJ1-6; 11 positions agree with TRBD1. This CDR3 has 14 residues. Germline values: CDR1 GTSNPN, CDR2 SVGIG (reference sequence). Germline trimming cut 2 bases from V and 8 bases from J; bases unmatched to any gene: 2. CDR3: CAWSLGQGDSPLHF. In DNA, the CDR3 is TGTGCCTGGAGTCTGGGACAGGGGGATTCACCCCTCCACTTT.

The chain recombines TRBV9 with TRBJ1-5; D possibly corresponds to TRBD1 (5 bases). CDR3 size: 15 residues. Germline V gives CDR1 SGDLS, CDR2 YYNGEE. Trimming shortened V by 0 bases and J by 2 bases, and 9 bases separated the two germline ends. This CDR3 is CASSVGWGGNQPQHF. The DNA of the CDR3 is TGTGCCAGCAGCGTAGGATGGGGCGGCAATCAGCCCCAGCATTTT.

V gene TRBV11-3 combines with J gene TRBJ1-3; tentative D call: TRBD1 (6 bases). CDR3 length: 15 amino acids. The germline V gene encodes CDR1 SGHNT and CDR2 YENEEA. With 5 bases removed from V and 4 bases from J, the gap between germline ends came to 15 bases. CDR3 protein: CASSEGVLGGNTIYF. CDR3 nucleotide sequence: TGTGCCAGCAGCGAGGGGGTCCTGGGAGGAAACACCATATATTTT. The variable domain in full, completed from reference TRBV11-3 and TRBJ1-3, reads EAGVVQSPRYKIIEKKQPVAFWCNPISGHNTLYWYLQNLGQGPELLIRYENEEAVDDSQLPKDRFSAERLKGVDSTLKIQPAELGDSAVYLCASSEGVLGGNTIYFGEGSWLTVV.

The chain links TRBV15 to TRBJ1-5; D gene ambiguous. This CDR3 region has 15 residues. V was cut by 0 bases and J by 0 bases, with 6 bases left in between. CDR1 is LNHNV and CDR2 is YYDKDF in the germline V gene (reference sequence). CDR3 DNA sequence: TGTGCCACCAGCAGAGAAGCCTATAGCAATCAGCCCCAGCATTTT. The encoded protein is CATSREAYSNQPQHF.

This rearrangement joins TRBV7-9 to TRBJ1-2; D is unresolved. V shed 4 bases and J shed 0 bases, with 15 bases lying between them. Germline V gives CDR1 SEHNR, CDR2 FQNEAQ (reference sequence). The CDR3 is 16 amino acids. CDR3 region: CASSSARAIANYGYTF. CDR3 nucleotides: TGTGCCAGCAGCTCGGCCCGCGCTATAGCTAACTATGGCTACACCTTC.

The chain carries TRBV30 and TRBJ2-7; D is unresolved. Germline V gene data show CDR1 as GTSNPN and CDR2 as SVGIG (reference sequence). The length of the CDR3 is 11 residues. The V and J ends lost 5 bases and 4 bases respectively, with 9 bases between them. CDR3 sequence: CAWGVKYEQYF. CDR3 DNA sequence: TGTGCCTGGGGGGTAAAGTACGAGCAGTACTTC.

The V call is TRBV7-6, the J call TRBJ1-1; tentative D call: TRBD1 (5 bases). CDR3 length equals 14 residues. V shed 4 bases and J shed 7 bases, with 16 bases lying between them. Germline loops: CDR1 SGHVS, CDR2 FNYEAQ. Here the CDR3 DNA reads TGTGCCAGCAGCTCGGGGGGGTTAGGTCGTGAAGCTTTCTTT. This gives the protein CASSSGGLGREAFF.

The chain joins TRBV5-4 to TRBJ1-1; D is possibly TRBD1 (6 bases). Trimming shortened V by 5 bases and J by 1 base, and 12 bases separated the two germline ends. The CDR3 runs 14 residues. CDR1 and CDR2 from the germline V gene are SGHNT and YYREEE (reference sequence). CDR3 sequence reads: CASRSGTKNTEAFF. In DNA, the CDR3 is TGTGCCAGCAGATCCGGGACAAAGAACACTGAAGCTTTCTTT.

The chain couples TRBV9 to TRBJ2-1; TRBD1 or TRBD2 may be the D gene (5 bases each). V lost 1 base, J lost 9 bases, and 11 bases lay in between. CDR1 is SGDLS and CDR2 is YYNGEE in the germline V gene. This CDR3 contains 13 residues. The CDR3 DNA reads TGTGCCAGCAGCGTAAGTTCTGGGGGTGAGCAGTTCTTC. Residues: CASSVSSGGEQFF.

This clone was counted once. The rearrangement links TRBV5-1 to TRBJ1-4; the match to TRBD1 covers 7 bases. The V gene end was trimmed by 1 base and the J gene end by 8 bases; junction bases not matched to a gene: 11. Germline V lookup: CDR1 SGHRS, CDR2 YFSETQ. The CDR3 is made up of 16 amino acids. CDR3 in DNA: TGCGCCAGCAGCTTGTTAACAGGGGAAGGGGGCGAAAAACTGTTTTTT. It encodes CASSLLTGEGGEKLFF.

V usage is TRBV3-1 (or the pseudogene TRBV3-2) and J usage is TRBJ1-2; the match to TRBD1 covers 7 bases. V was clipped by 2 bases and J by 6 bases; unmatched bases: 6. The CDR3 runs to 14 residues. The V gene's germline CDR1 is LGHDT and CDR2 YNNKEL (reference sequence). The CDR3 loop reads CASSQLQGFDGYTF. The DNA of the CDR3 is TGTGCCAGCAGCCAATTACAGGGGTTTGATGGCTACACCTTC.

The CDR3 nucleotides read TGTGCCAGCAGCCAAGTCCAGGGAGAGAGAATTAGGTATGGCTACACCTTC. Residues: CASSQVQGERIRYGYTF. V gene TRBV4-2 combines with J gene TRBJ1-2, with TRBD1 as a possible D gene (5 bases). Germline assignment: CDR1 LGHNA and CDR2 YNFKEQ. This CDR3 is built from 17 residues. V was clipped by 1 base and J by 5 bases, with 20 bases between them.

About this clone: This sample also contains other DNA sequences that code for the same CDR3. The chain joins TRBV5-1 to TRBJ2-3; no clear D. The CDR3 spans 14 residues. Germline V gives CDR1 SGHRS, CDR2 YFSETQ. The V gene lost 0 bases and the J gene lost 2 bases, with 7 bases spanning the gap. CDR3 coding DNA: TGCGCCAGCAGCTTGGGGCTAATCACAGATACGCAGTATTTT. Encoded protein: CASSLGLITDTQYF.